This is a list of T cell receptor beta chains from one sample in a study of T-cell reconstitution after alpha-beta-depleted transplantation in children. One entry per CDR3 protein results from TCRdb running MiXCR on the PCR reads. The data hold more than 450,000 distinct CDR3 sequences, with 15% to 20% observed a single time. The specimen comprised PBMCs from the stem cell graft donor, sampled from the stem cell graft. The source is a human donor who donated a stem cell graft to a child with acute lymphoblastic leukemia. The CDR3 runs from the conserved cysteine through the conserved F or W. Each record gives: J gene, V gene, CDR3 protein.

TRBJ1-2,TRBV20-1,CSASLTATYGYTF
TRBJ2-7,TRBV11-2,CASSLGERGSYEQYF
TRBJ2-7,TRBV5-1,CASSSSTGNIPYEQYF
TRBJ1-1,TRBV5-1,CASTPDRGPWSEAFF
TRBJ2-2,TRBV6-4,CASSPSTGGSGTGELFF
TRBJ1-1,TRBV10-3,CAISERRGQANTEAFF
TRBJ2-1,TRBV20-1,CSARDSGDLYNEQFF
TRBJ2-7,TRBV4-1,CASSPGLAGGYEQYF
TRBJ2-5,TRBV5-5,CASSLRHLGSQETQYF
TRBJ1-2,TRBV6-5,CASSYDTTVCGYTF
TRBJ2-2,TRBV20-1,CSARLAGLNTGELFF
TRBJ2-6,TRBV5-6,CASSPDRDGYGANVLTF
TRBJ2-1,TRBV19,CASSLTGTGDRRQFF
TRBJ1-2,TRBV10-3,CAISDPVQGASSSYGYTF
TRBJ2-1,TRBV7-8,CASSLYRDRYNEQFF
TRBJ2-7,TRBV7-8,CASSLGAGESFYYEQYF
TRBJ2-5,TRBV27,CASSSPLREQETQYF
TRBJ1-4,TRBV12-5,CASGLARQAGTREDEKLFF
TRBJ2-7,TRBV5-1,CASSFRGHSGEQYF
TRBJ1-5,TRBV20-1,CSARDSKRLQHF
TRBJ1-1,TRBV25-1,CASSEWGSRNEAFF
TRBJ2-1,TRBV29-1,CSVTTGANEQFF
TRBJ1-5,TRBV20-1,CSASVDRRQPQHF
TRBJ1-2,TRBV29-1,CSVANRAYGYTF
TRBJ1-1,TRBV29-1,CSVEMRGRNTEAFF
TRBJ2-3,TRBV7-6,CASSLTSPDDTQYF
TRBJ2-1,TRBV6-1,CASNRAGANNEQFF
TRBJ2-1,TRBV2,CASSAYAGGKMNEQFF
TRBJ2-5,TRBV12-3/TRBV12-4,CASQNQIAGEVQETQYF
TRBJ2-1,TRBV11-1,CASSVGGRNEQFF
TRBJ2-1,TRBV6-1,CASSDTSGRVVEQFF
TRBJ2-5,TRBV7-3,CASSLGPGQGKREETQYF
TRBJ2-1,TRBV7-9,CASSHSGREGHNEQFF
TRBJ2-7,TRBV7-8,CASSPGQGQPTYEQYF
TRBJ1-2,TRBV15,CATSRDGMTYGYTF
TRBJ2-1,TRBV7-9,CASRGMLGTDYNEQFF
TRBJ2-5,TRBV5-1,CASSNGGYQETQYF
TRBJ1-2,TRBV7-9,CASSVGLRASYTF
TRBJ2-7,TRBV5-1,CASSRGATSAQYEQYF
TRBJ2-7,TRBV20-1,CSARSGVTPYEQYF
TRBJ2-7,TRBV5-1,CASSFGTSGTYEQYF
TRBJ2-3,TRBV7-8,CASSSRTDTDTHYF
TRBJ1-5,TRBV6-1,CASSPHEALSNQPQHF
TRBJ1-1,TRBV12-3/TRBV12-4,CASSFHGTNTEAFF
TRBJ2-4,TRBV29-1,CSVATGTSGRNIQYF
TRBJ2-6,TRBV20-1,CCARGEGRILSGANGLTF
TRBJ1-1,TRBV18,CASSPGMDRGRVLNTEAFF
TRBJ1-1,TRBV12-3/TRBV12-4,CASSLAGRPLEAFF
TRBJ2-7,TRBV29-1,CSAQGGVYYEQYF
TRBJ1-2,TRBV10-2,CAGSELGAGDGYTF
TRBJ1-1,TRBV20-1,CSASGPKRTEAFF